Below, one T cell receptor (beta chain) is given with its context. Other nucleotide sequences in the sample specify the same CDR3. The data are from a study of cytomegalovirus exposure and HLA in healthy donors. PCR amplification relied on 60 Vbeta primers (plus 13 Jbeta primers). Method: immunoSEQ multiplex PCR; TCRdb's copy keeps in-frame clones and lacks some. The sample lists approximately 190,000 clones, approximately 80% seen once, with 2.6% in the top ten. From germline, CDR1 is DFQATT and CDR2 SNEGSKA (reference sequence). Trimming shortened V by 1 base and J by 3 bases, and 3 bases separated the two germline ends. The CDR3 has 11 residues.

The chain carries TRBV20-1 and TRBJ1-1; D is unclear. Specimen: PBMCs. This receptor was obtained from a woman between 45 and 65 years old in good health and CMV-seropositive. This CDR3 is CSARADTEAFF. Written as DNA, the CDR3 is TGCAGTGCTAGAGCGGACACTGAAGCTTTCTTT.